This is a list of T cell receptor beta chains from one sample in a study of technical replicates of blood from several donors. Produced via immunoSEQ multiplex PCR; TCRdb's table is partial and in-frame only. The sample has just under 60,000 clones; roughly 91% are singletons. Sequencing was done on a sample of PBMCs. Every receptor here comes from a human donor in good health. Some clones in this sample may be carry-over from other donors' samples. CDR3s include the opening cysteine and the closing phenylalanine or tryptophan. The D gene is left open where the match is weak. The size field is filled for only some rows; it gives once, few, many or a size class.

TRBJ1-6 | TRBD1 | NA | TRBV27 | TGTGCCAGCAGTCGACAGGGGACACCCCTCCACTTT | CASSRQGTPLHF
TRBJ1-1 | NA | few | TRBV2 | TGTGCCAGCAGTGAATGGGGAGGGTCGGGAGCTTTCTTT | CASSEWGGSGAFF
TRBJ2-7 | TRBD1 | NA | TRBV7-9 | TGTGCCAGCAGCGCCTGGACAGGGTATGAGCAGTACTTC | CASSAWTGYEQYF
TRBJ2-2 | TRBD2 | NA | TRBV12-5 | TGTGCTAGTGGTCTCCAGACTAGCGGGAGGTTGAACACCGGGGAGCTGTTTTTT | CASGLQTSGRLNTGELFF
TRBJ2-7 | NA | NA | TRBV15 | TGTGCCACCAGCAGAGAGGGGGAGGTCTACGAGCAGTACTTC | CATSREGEVYEQYF
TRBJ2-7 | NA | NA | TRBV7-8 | TGTGCCAGCAGCTTAGTCGGGTCCTCCGAGCAGTACTTC | CASSLVGSSEQYF
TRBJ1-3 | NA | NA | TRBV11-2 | TGTGCCTCTTACATGTCCGGAAACACCATATATTTT | CASYMSGNTIYF
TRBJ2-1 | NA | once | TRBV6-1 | TGTGCCAGCAGTGACAGGGTTTACAATGAGCAGTTCTTC | CASSDRVYNEQFF
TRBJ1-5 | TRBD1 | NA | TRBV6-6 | TGTGCCAGCAGTCCAGGGGGAACGAGCAATCAGCCCCAGCATTTT | CASSPGGTSNQPQHF
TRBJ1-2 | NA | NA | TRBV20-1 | TGCAGTGCTAGAGTCATGGCTGGCTACACCTTC | CSARVMAGYTF
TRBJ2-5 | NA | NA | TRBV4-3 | TGCGCCAGCAGCCAAGACAGGGGAGGGCAGGAGACCCAGTACTTC | CASSQDRGGQETQYF
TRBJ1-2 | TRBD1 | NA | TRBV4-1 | TGCGCCAGCAGCCACGGGGACAGGTCTAACTATGGCTACACCTTC | CASSHGDRSNYGYTF